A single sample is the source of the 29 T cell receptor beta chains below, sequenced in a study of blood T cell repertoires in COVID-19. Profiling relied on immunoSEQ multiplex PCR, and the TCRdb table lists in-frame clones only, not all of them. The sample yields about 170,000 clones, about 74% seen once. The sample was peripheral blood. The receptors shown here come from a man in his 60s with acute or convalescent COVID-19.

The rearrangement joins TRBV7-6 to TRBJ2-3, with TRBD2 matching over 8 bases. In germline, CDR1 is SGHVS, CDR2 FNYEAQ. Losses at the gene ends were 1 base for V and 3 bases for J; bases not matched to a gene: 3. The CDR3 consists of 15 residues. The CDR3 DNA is TGTGCCAGCAGCTTAGGGGGCGGGGGGACAGATACGCAGTATTTT. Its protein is CASSLGGGGTDTQYF.

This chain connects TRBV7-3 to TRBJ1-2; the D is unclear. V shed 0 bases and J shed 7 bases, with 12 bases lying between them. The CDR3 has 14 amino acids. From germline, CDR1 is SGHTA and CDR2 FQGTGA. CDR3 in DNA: TGTGCCAGCAGCTTAACGCAGAGGGCCGGTGGCTACACCTTC. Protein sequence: CASSLTQRAGGYTF.

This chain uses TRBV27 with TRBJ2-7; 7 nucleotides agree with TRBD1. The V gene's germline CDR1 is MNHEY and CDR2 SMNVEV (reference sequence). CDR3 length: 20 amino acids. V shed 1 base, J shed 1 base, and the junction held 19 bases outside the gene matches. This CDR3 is CASSLFGETGNPISSYEQYF. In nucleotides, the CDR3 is TGTGCCAGCAGTTTATTCGGCGAGACAGGGAACCCGATTTCGTCCTACGAGCAGTACTTC.

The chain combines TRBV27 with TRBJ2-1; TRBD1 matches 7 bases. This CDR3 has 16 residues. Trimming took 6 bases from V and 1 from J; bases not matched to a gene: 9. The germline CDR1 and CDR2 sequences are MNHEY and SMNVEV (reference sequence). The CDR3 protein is CASSTLQGLSYNEQFF. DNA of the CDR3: TGTGCCAGCAGCACCTTACAGGGGTTGTCCTACAATGAGCAGTTCTTC.

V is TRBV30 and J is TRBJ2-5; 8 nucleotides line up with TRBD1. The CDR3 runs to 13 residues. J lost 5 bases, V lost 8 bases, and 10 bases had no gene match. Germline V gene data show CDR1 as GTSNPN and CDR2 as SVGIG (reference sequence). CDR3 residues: CARSGTGVETQYF. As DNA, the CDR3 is TGTGCCAGATCCGGGACAGGAGTGGAGACCCAGTACTTC.

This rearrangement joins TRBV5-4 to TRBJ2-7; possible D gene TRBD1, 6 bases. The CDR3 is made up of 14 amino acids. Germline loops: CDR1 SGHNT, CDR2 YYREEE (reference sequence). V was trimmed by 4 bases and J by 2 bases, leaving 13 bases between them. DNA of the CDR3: TGTGCCAGCAGCCAGACAGGAGCGACCTACGAGCAGTACTTC. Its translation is CASSQTGATYEQYF. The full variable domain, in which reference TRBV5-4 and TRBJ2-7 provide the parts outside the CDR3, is ETGVTQSPTHLIKTRGQQVTLRCSSQSGHNTVSWYQQALGQGPQFIFQYYREEENGRGNFPPRFSGLQFPNYSSELNVNALELDDSALYLCASSQTGATYEQYFGPGTRLTVT.

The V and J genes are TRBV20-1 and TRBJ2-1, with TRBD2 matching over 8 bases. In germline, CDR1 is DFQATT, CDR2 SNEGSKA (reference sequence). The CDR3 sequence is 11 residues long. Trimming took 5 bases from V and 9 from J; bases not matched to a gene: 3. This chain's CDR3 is CSAGAGGEQFF. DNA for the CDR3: TGCAGTGCTGGGGCGGGGGGTGAGCAGTTCTTC.

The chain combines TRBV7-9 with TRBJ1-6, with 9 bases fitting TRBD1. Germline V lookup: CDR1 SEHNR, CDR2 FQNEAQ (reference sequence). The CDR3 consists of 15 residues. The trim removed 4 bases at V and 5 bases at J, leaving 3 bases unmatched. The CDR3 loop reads CASSSGTGHNSPLHF. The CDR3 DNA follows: TGTGCCAGCAGCTCCGGGACAGGGCATAATTCACCCCTCCACTTT.

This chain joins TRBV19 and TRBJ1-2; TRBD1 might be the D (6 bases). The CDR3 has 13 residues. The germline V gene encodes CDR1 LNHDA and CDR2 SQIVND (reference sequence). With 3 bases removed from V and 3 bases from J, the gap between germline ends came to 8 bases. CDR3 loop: CASSIGQYYGYTF. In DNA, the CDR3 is TGTGCCAGTAGTATCGGACAGTACTATGGCTACACCTTC.

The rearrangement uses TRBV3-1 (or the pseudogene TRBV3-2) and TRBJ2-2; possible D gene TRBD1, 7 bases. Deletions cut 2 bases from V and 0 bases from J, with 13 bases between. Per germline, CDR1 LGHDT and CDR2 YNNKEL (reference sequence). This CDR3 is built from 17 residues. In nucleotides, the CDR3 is TGTGCCAGCAGCCAACACCGGGGGACAGCGAACACCGGGGAGCTGTTTTTT. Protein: CASSQHRGTANTGELFF.

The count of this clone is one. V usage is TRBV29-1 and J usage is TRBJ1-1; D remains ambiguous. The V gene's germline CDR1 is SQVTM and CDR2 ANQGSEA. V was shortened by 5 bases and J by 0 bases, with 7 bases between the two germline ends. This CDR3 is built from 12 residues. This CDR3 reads CSVIILNTEAFF. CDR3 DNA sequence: TGCAGCGTTATTATCCTGAACACTGAAGCTTTCTTT.

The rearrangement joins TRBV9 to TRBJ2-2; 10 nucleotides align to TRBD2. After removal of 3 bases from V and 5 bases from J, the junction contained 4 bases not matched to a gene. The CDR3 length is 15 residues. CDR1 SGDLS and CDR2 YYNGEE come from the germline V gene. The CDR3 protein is CASSGISGGTGELFF. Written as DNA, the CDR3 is TGTGCCAGCAGCGGGATTAGCGGGGGGACCGGGGAGCTGTTTTTT.

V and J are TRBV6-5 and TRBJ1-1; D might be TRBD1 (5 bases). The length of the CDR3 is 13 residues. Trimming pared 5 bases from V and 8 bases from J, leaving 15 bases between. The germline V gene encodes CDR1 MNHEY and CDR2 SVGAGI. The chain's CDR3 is CASSPQGRAEAFF. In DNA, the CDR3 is TGTGCCAGCAGTCCCCAGGGCCGCGCCGAAGCTTTCTTT.

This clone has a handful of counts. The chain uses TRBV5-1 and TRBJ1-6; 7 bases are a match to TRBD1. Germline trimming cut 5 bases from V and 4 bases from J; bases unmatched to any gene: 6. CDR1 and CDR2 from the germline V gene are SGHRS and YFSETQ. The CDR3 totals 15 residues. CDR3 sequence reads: CASSRAGGYNSPLHF. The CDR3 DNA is TGCGCCAGCAGTAGGGCAGGGGGTTATAATTCACCCCTCCACTTT. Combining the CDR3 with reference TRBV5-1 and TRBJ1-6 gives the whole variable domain KAGVTQTPRYLIKTRGQQVTLSCSPISGHRSVSWYQQTPGQGLQFLFEYFSETQRNKGNFPGRFSGRQFSNSRSEMNVSTLELGDSALYLCASSRAGGYNSPLHFGNGTRLTVT.

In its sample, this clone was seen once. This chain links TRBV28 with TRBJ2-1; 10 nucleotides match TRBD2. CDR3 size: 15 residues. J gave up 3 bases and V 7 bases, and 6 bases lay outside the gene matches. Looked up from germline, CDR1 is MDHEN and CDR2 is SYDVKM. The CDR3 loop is CASTVAGGRYNEQFF. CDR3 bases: TGTGCCAGCACCGTAGCGGGGGGCCGCTACAATGAGCAGTTCTTC.

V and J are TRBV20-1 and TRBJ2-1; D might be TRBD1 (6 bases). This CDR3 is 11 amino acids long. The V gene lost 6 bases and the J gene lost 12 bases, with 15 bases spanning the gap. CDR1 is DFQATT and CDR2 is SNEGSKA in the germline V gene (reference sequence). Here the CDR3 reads CSAAYLQGQFF. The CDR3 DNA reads TGCAGTGCCGCATATTTACAGGGGCAGTTCTTC.

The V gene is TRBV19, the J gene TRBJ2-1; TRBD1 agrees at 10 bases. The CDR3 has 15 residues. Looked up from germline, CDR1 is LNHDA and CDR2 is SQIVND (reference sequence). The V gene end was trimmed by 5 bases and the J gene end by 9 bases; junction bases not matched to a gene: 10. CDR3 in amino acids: CASSPDRGRVGEQFF. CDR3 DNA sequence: TGTGCCAGTAGTCCCGACAGGGGGCGAGTTGGTGAGCAGTTCTTC.

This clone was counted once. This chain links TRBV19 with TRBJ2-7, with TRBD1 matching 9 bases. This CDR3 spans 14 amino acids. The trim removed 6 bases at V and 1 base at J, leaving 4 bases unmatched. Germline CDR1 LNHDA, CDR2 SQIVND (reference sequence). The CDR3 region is CASRPDRGSYEQYF. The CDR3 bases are TGTGCCAGTAGACCGGACAGGGGATCCTACGAGCAGTACTTC.

The DNA of the CDR3 is TGTGCCAGCAGTGAAGGGACTAGCGGCAATGAGCAGTTCTTC. It is translated as CASSEGTSGNEQFF. V is TRBV2 and J is TRBJ2-1, with 10 positions matching TRBD2. This CDR3 has 14 residues. Trimming cost V 1 base and J 6 bases; bases outside gene matches: 0. Germline CDR1 and CDR2: SNHLY and FYNNEI.

The DNA of the CDR3 is TGTGCCAGCAGTGAACAACAGGGAATCTCCGGGGAGCTGTTTTTT. It is translated as CASSEQQGISGELFF. The rearrangement links TRBV6-1 to TRBJ2-2, with a weak D call TRBD1 (6 bases). V was pared by 2 bases and J by 6 bases, with 13 bases between. The CDR3 consists of 15 residues. The germline CDR1 and CDR2 sequences are MNHNS and SASEGT.

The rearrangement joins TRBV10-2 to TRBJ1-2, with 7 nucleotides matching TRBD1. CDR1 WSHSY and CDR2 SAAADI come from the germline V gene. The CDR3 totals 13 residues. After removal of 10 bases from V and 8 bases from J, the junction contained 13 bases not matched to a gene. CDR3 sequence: CATAGTATGGYTF. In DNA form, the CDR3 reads TGCGCCACCGCCGGGACAGCCACTGGAGGCTACACCTTC.

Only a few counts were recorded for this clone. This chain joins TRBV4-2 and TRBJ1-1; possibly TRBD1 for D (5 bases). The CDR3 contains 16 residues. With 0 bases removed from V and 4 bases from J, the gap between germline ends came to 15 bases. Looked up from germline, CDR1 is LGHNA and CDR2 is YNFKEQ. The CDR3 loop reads CASSQDPSVRATEAFF. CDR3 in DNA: TGTGCCAGCAGCCAAGATCCCTCAGTCAGGGCCACTGAAGCTTTCTTT.

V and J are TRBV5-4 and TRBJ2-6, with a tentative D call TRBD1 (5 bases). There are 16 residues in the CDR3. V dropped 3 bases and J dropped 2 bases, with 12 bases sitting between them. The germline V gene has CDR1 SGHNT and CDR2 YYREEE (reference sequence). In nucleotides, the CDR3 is TGTGCCAGCAGCTCCGAGGCAGGGCCTGGGGCCAACGTCCTGACTTTC. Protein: CASSSEAGPGANVLTF.

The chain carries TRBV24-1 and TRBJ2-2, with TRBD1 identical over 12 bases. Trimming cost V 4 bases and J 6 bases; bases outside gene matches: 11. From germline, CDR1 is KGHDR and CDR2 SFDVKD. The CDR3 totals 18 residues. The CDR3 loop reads CATSESQGQGARAGELFF. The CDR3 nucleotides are TGTGCCACCAGTGAATCACAGGGACAGGGGGCTAGGGCCGGGGAGCTGTTTTTT.

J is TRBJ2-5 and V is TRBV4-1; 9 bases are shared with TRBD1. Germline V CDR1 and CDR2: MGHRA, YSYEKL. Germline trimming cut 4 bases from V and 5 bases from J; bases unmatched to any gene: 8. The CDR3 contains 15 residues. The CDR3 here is CASSPPGQGFETQYF. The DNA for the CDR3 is TGCGCCAGCAGCCCTCCGGGACAGGGATTCGAGACCCAGTACTTC.

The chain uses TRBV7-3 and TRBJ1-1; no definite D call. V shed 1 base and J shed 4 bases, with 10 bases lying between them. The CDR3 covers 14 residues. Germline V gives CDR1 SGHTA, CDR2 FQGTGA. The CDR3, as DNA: TGTGCCAGCAGCTTAAACCTGCCGGGCACTGAAGCTTTCTTT. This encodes CASSLNLPGTEAFF.

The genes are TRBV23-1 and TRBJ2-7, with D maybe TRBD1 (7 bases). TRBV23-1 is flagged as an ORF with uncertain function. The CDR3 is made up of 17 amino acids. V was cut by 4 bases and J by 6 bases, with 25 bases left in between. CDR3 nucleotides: TGCGCCAGCAGTCTCTCAGGAGGCGGGACAGACCCCCTCGAGCAGTACTTC. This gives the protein CASSLSGGGTDPLEQYF.

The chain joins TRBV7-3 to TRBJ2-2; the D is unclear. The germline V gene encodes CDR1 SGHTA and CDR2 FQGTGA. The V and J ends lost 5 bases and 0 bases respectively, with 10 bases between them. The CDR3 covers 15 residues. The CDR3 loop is CASSTGTANTGELFF. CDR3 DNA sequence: TGTGCCAGCAGCACCGGTACCGCGAACACCGGGGAGCTGTTTTTT.

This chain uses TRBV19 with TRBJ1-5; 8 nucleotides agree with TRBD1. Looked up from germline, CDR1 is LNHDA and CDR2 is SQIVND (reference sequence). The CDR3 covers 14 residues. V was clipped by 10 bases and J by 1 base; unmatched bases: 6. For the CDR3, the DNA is TGTGCCACTCAACAGGGGGAAAGCAATCAGCCCCAGCATTTT. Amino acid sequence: CATQQGESNQPQHF.